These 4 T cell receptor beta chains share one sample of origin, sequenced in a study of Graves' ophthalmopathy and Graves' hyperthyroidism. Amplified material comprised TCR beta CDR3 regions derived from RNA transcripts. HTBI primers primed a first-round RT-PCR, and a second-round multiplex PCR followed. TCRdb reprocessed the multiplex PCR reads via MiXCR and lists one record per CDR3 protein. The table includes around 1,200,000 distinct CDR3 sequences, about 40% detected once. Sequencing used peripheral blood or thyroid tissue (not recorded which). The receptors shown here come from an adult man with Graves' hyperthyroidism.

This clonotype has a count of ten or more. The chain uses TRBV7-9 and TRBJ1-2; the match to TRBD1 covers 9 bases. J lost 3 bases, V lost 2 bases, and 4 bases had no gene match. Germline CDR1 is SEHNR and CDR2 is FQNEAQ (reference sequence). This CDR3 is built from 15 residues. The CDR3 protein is CASSLRDRAHYGYTF. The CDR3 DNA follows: TGTGCCAGCAGCTTAAGGGACAGGGCCCACTATGGCTACACCTTC.

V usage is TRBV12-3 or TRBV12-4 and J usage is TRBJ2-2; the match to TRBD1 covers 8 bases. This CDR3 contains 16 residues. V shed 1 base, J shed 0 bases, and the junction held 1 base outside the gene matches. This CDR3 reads CASSLGTGTNTGELFF. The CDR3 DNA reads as TGTGCCAGCAGTTTAGGGACAGGGACGAACACCGGGGAGCTGTTTTTT.

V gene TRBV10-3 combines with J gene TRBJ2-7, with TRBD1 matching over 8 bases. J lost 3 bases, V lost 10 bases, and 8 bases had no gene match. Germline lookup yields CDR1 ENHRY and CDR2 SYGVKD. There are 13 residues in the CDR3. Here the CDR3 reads CATGRTGSYEQYF. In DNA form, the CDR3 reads TGTGCCACTGGTAGGACAGGGAGCTACGAGCAGTACTTC.

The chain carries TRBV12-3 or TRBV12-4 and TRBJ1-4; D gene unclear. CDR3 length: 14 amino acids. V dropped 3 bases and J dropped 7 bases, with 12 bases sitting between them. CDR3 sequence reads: CASSLAGWSEKLFF. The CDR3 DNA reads TGTGCCAGCAGTTTGGCCGGGTGGAGTGAAAAACTGTTTTTT.